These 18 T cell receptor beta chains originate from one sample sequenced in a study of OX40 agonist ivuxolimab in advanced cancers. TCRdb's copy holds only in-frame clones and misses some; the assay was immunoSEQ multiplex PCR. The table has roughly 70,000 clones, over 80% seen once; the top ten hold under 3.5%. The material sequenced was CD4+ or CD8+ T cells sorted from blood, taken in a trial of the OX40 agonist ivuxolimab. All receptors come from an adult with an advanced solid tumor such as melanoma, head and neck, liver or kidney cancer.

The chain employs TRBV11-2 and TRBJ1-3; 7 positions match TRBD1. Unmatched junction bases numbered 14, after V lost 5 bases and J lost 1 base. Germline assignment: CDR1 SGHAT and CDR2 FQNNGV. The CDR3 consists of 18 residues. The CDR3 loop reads CASSPIAGGRVSGNTIYF. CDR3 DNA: TGTGCCAGCAGCCCAATTGCAGGGGGGCGCGTATCTGGAAACACCATATATTTT.

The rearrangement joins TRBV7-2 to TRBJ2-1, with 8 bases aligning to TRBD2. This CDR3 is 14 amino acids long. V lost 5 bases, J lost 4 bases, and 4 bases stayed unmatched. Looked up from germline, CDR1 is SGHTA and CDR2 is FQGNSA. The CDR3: CASSVLAVYNEQFF. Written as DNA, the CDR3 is TGTGCCAGCAGCGTACTAGCGGTGTACAATGAGCAGTTCTTC.

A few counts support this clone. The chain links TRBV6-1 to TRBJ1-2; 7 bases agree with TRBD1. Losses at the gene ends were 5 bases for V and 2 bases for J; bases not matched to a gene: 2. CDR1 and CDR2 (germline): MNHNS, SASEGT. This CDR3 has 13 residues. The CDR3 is CASSMTGNYGYTF. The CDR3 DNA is TGTGCCAGCAGTATGACAGGGAACTATGGCTACACCTTC.

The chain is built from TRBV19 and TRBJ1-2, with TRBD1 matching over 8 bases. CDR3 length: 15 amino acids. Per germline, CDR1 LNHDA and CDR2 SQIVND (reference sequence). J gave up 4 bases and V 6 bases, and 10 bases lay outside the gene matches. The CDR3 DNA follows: TGTGCCAGTAGCCCGGGGACAGGACTAATCTATGGCTACACCTTC. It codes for CASSPGTGLIYGYTF.

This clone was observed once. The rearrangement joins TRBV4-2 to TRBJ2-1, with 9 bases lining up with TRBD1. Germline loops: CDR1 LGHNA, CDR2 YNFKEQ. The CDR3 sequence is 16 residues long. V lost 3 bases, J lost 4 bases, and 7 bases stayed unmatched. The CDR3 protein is CASSHSGQGFYNEQFF. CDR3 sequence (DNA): TGTGCCAGCAGCCACTCCGGACAGGGGTTTTACAATGAGCAGTTCTTC.

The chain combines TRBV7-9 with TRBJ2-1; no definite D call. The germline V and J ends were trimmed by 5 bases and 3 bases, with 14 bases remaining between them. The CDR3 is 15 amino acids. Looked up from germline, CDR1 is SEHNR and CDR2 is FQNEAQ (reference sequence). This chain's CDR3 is CASSPNRLLYNEQFF. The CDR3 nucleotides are TGTGCCAGCAGCCCAAATCGACTCCTCTACAATGAGCAGTTCTTC.

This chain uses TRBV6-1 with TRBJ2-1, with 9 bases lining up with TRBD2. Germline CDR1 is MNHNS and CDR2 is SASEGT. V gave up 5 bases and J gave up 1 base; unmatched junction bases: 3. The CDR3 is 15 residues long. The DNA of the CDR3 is TGTGCCAGCAGTCCGACTAGCGGATCCTACAATGAGCAGTTCTTC. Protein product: CASSPTSGSYNEQFF.

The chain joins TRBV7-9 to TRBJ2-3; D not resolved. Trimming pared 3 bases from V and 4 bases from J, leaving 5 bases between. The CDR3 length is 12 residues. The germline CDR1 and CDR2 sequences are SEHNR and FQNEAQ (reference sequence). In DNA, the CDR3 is TGTGCCAGCAGCTTCGGGCCAGATACGCAGTATTTT. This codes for CASSFGPDTQYF.

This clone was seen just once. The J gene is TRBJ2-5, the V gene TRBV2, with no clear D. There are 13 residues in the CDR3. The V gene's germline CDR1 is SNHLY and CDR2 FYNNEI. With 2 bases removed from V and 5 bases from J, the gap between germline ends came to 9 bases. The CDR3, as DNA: TGTGCCAGCAGTGAACACGAAATTGAGACCCAGTACTTC. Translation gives CASSEHEIETQYF.

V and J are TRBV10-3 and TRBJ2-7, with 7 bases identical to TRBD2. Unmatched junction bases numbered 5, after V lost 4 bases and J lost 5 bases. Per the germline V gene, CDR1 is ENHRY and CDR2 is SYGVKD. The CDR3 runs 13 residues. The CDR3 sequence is CAISGGEGHEQYF. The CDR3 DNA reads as TGTGCCATCAGTGGAGGGGAGGGCCACGAGCAGTACTTC.

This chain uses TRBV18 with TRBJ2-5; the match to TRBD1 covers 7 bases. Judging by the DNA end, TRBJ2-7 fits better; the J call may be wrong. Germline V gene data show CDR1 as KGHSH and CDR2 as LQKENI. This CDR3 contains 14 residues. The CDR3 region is CASSLGQPYYEQYF. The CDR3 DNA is TGTGCCAGCTCACTGGGACAGCCATACTACGAGCAGTACTTC.

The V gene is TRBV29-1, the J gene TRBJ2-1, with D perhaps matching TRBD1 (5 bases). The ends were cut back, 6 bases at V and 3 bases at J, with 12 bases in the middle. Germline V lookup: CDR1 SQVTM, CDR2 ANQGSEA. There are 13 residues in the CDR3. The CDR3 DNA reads TGCAGCGTCCCGACAGCCAGCTACAATGAGCAGTTCTTC. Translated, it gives CSVPTASYNEQFF.

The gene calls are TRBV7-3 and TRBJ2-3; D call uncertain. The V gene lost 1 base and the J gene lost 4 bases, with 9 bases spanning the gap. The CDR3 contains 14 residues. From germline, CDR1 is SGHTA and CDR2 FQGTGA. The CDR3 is CASSLRSSPDTQYF. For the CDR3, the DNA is TGTGCCAGCAGCTTAAGAAGTAGTCCAGATACGCAGTATTTT.

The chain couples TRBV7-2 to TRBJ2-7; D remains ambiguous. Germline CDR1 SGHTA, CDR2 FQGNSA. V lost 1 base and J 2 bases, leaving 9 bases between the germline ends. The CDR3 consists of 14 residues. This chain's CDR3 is CASSLGSEPYEQYF. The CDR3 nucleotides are TGTGCCAGCAGCTTAGGTTCTGAACCCTACGAGCAGTACTTC. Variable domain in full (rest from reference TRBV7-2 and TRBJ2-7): GAGVSQSPSNKVTEKGKDVELRCDPISGHTALYWYRQSLGQGLEFLIYFQGNSAPDKSGLPSDRFSAERTGGSVSTLTIQRTQQEDSAVYLCASSLGSEPYEQYFGPGTRLTVT.

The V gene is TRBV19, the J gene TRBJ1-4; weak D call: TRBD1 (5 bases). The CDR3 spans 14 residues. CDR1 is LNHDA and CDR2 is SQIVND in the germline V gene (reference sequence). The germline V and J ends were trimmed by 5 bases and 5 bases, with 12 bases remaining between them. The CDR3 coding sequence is TGTGCCAGTAGTCCGGGGAGGACAAATGAAAAACTGTTTTTT. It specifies CASSPGRTNEKLFF.

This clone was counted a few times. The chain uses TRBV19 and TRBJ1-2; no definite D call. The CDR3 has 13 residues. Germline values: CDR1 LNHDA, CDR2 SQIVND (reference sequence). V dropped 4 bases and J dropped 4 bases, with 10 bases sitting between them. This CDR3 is CASSTPDLYGYTF. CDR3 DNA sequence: TGTGCCAGTAGTACCCCGGACCTCTATGGCTACACCTTC.

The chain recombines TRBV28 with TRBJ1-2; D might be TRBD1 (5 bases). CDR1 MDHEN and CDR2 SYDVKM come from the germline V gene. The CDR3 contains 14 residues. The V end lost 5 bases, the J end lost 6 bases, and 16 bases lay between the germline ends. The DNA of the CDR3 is TGTGCCAGCAGTATCACGGGACCTTCGCATGGCTACACCTTC. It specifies CASSITGPSHGYTF.

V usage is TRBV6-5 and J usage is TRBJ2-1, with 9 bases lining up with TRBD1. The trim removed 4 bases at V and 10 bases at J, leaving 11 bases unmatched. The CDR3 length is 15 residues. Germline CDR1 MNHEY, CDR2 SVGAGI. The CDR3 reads CASSLNPGQGGEQFF. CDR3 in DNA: TGTGCCAGCAGTTTGAATCCGGGACAGGGTGGGGAGCAGTTCTTC.